This T cell receptor (beta chain) stems from a study of shared clonotypes between healthy human individuals. For the study at large: The plates for each donor numbered three CD4 naive, three CD4 memory, two CD8 naive and one CD8 memory.

Germline V gene lookup returns CDR1 SGHNT and CDR2 YYREEE (reference sequence). V was clipped by 1 base and J by 4 bases, with 15 bases between them. The CDR3 runs 15 residues. About this clone itself: Its matching antigen is unknown.

In replicate PCRs of sorted subsets, approximately 190 ng DNA, about 30,000 T cell genomes, was used. Clones were read by immunoSEQ multiplex PCR, and TCRdb kept only the in-frame ones, dropping some. The sample contains 1.5 million to 1.9 million clones, 95% to 99% of which appear only once. Whole-study findings and limits: In contrast to clonotypes shared by all four donors, non-shared clonotypes had lower generation probabilities. Although depth was large, rarefaction showed that sequencing of the sorted subsets was incomplete.

Sequencing was done on a sample of naive CD4+ T cells sorted from blood. The subset: CD45RA+ positively selected. This receptor was identified in a young man in good health. The V and J genes are TRBV5-4 and TRBJ2-7, with a tentative D call TRBD2 (5 bases). The CDR3 here is CASSLLPSLRYEQYF. The CDR3 nucleotides read TGTGCCAGCAGCTTGCTGCCTAGCCTCCGGTACGAGCAGTACTTC.